This T cell receptor beta chain was identified during a study of blood T cell repertoires in COVID-19. The assay was immunoSEQ multiplex PCR, and TCRdb's table has in-frame clones only and misses some. The sample yields hundreds of thousands of clones, roughly nine tenths seen once. This clone was detected only once. CDR3 length: 19 amino acids. CDR1 and CDR2 from the germline V gene are SGHDN and FVKESK. V gave up 5 bases and J gave up 0 bases; unmatched junction bases: 17. This TCR came from a man between 18 and 29 years old with active or convalescent COVID-19. The sequenced sample consisted of peripheral blood. V usage is TRBV14 and J usage is TRBJ2-7, with 9 positions matching TRBD1. This CDR3 is CASSLRPGQGSSFSYEQYF. The CDR3 DNA reads as TGTGCCAGCAGCTTGCGACCGGGACAGGGATCGAGTTTCTCCTACGAGCAGTACTTC.